Below, 14 T cell receptor beta chains from the same sample are listed, as sequenced in a study of T cell responses to AZD1222 COVID-19 vaccine. Some clones are missing from TCRdb's copy, which holds only in-frame ones; the method was immunoSEQ multiplex PCR. The sample carries approximately 70,000 clones, around 84% recorded once. Here the sequenced sample was peripheral blood, taken on day 0 of AZD1222 vaccination. The receptor set was obtained from an adult in good health.

V and J are TRBV27 and TRBJ2-1, with 11 positions matching TRBD2. Germline CDR1 and CDR2: MNHEY and SMNVEV (reference sequence). There are 16 residues in the CDR3. Trimming removed 4 bases from V and 9 bases from J; junction bases left unmatched: 11. The chain's CDR3 is CASSSPIAGGLTEQFF. The CDR3 DNA follows: TGTGCCAGCAGTTCCCCCATAGCGGGGGGGCTTACTGAGCAGTTCTTC.

The CDR3 nucleotides read TGTGCCAGCAGCTTAGGGGATGGCGGCAACTATGGCTACACCTTC. It encodes CASSLGDGGNYGYTF. The chain links TRBV7-9 to TRBJ1-2; D gene ambiguous. CDR3 size: 15 residues. Trimming cost V 1 base and J 2 bases, with 11 bases left between them. Germline V gene sequence: CDR1 SEHNR, CDR2 FQNEAQ (reference sequence).

The chain carries TRBV7-2 and TRBJ1-6; D is ambiguous. This CDR3 comprises 15 residues. V lost 1 base to trimming and J lost 10 bases, with 14 bases between them. Germline V gene sequence: CDR1 SGHTA, CDR2 FQGNSA. DNA for the CDR3: TGTGCCAGCAGCTTAGATTCGGGCACTCGGTCACCCCTCCACTTT. Translated: CASSLDSGTRSPLHF.

The J gene is TRBJ1-5, the V gene TRBV24-1, with D tentatively TRBD1 (5 bases). With 6 bases removed from V and 5 bases from J, the gap between germline ends came to 10 bases. The CDR3 sequence is 13 residues long. Germline CDR1 KGHDR, CDR2 SFDVKD. CDR3 bases: TGTGCCACCAGTAGGGACGGAGATCAGCCCCAGCATTTT. As protein: CATSRDGDQPQHF.

The genes are TRBV5-1 and TRBJ1-2; D is unresolved. The CDR3 totals 13 residues. Germline V gene data show CDR1 as SGHRS and CDR2 as YFSETQ. Trimming removed 4 bases from V and 8 bases from J, with 15 bases in between. CDR3 protein: CASSTDGVLGYTF. CDR3 in DNA: TGCGCCAGCAGCACGGACGGGGTATTGGGCTACACCTTC.

Only a few counts were recorded for this clone. The chain is built from TRBV11-3 and TRBJ2-2, with D unresolved. The V gene's germline CDR1 is SGHNT and CDR2 YENEEA. Trimming stripped 1 base from V and 3 bases from J, with 6 bases between. The CDR3 is 14 residues long. The CDR3 here is CASSLVADTGELFF. CDR3 nucleotide sequence: TGTGCCAGCAGCTTAGTGGCGGACACCGGGGAGCTGTTTTTT.

V is TRBV24-1 and J is TRBJ1-4; D unresolved. The CDR3 runs 13 residues. Germline V gene data show CDR1 as KGHDR and CDR2 as SFDVKD. V gave up 2 bases and J gave up 5 bases, with 5 bases separating them. DNA for the CDR3: TGTGCCACCAGTGATTCAAGCAATGAAAAACTGTTTTTT. Its protein product is CATSDSSNEKLFF.

This rearrangement joins TRBV2 to TRBJ2-7; TRBD1 matches 9 bases. The J segment lost 3 bases and the V segment lost 6 bases, leaving 6 bases of the junction unmatched. The CDR3 has 14 amino acids. Germline lookup yields CDR1 SNHLY and CDR2 FYNNEI. As DNA, the CDR3 is TGTGCCAGCAGGGGACAGGGACCCGTCTACGAGCAGTACTTC. This sequence encodes CASRGQGPVYEQYF. The entire variable domain, with the rest obtained from reference TRBV2 and TRBJ2-7, is as follows: EPEVTQTPSHQVTQMGQEVILRCVPISNHLYFYWYRQILGQKVEFLVSFYNNEISEKSEIFDDQFSVERPDGSNFTLKIRSTKLEDSAMYFCASRGQGPVYEQYFGPGTRLTVT.

This rearrangement joins TRBV7-9 to TRBJ1-2; TRBD1 might be the D (5 bases). This CDR3 comprises 16 residues. V was pared by 1 base and J by 4 bases, with 16 bases between. Germline CDR1 and CDR2: SEHNR and FQNEAQ (reference sequence). The CDR3 reads CASSLGGGGRAYGYTF. CDR3 nucleotide sequence: TGTGCCAGCAGCTTAGGGGGCGGTGGTCGAGCCTATGGCTACACCTTC.

The chain joins TRBV2 to TRBJ2-5; the match to TRBD2 covers 11 bases. This CDR3 spans 15 amino acids. Per the germline V gene, CDR1 is SNHLY and CDR2 is FYNNEI. After removal of 6 bases from V and 2 bases from J, the junction contained 5 bases not matched to a gene. The CDR3 DNA reads as TGTGCCAGCAGCTACGGGACTAGCGGACAAGAGACCCAGTACTTC. It encodes CASSYGTSGQETQYF.

The chain has TRBV12-3 or TRBV12-4 and TRBJ2-5; D is ambiguous. V shed 7 bases and J shed 4 bases, with 13 bases lying between them. The CDR3 totals 13 residues. CDR3 in DNA: TGTGCCAGCAATAACGAGGATGGAGAGACCCAGTACTTC. It codes for CASNNEDGETQYF.

The chain carries TRBV6-6 and TRBJ2-7, with a possible D match to TRBD1 (5 bases). Trimming took off 5 bases at V and 3 bases at J, with 5 bases between the two ends. CDR3 length: 11 amino acids. Looked up from germline, CDR1 is MNHNY and CDR2 is SVGAGI (reference sequence). This chain's CDR3 is CASSDSYEQYF. The DNA of the CDR3 is TGTGCCAGCAGTGACAGCTACGAGCAGTACTTC.

The rearrangement links TRBV3-1 (or the pseudogene TRBV3-2) to TRBJ1-2; weak D call: TRBD1 (6 bases). V lost 3 bases and J lost 4, with 15 bases in between. CDR3 length: 15 amino acids. In germline, CDR1 is LGHDT, CDR2 YNNKEL (reference sequence). As DNA, the CDR3 is TGTGCCAGCAGCCACCTTGGACAGCTTTCCTATGGCTACACCTTC. This translates into CASSHLGQLSYGYTF.

This clone has a single count. The V call is TRBV9, the J call TRBJ2-7, with 10 bases aligning to TRBD2. V shed 3 bases, J shed 4 bases, and the junction held 1 base outside the gene matches. CDR3 length: 13 residues. The V gene's germline CDR1 is SGDLS and CDR2 YYNGEE. The CDR3 here is CASSATSGYEQYF. Written as DNA, the CDR3 is TGTGCCAGCAGCGCGACTAGCGGGTACGAGCAGTACTTC. The complete variable domain, with remaining parts taken from reference TRBV9 and TRBJ2-7, reads DSGVTQTPKHLITATGQRVTLRCSPRSGDLSVYWYQQSLDQGLQFLIQYYNGEERAKGNILERFSAQQFPDLHSELNLSSLELGDSALYFCASSATSGYEQYFGPGTRLTVT.